This TCR beta chain is from a study of blood T cells in healthy people across ages. Background on the study: T cells yielded about one barcoded beta molecule per two cells through template switching.

Germline V gene data show CDR1 as MNHEY and CDR2 as SMNVEV (reference sequence). J gave up 7 bases and V 4 bases, and 13 bases lay outside the gene matches. The CDR3 loop spans 15 amino acids. The study's findings and limits: CMV infection status of these donors was not known. Unsorted PBMCs ruled out conclusive naive versus antigen-experienced comparison.

The count of this clonotype is one. What it binds is not known. Primed by a sample-barcoded 5' primer and a J-beta primer mix, a second PCR proceeded for roughly 7 to 11 cycles. MiXCR, applied by TCRdb to the 5' RACE reads, yields one record per CDR3 protein. The sample comprises around 970,000 distinct CDR3 sequences, about 53% of which are singletons, and 20% to 25% rests with the top ten. This chain connects TRBV27 to TRBJ2-7; 7 positions match TRBD2. The sequence was obtained from a woman aged 60 to 75 in good health. Sequencing was performed on blood. The CDR3 loop reads CASSSIGEERGEQYF. DNA of the CDR3: TGTGCCAGCAGTTCTATAGGGGAGGAGCGGGGAGAGCAGTACTTC.